This TCR beta chain was profiled in a study of shared clonotypes between healthy human individuals. Findings of the study overall: When naive CD4 clonotypes were compared across a few donors, about 5% were shared. Generation of non-shared clonotypes was less probable than generation of clonotypes shared by all four donors.

Replicate PCRs for sorted subsets used 200 to 250 ng DNA; this equaled 25,000 to 35,000 T cell genomes. Sequenced by immunoSEQ multiplex PCR; TCRdb stores in-frame clones only, minus some. The data contain roughly 1,800,000 clones, approximately 95% of them singletons. CDR1 and CDR2 from the germline V gene are SEHNR and FQNEAQ (reference sequence). V was pared by 5 bases and J by 3 bases, with 14 bases between. The CDR3 runs 14 residues. CD45RO-negative CD8 cells positively selected for CCR7 made up the naive population, which excluded terminally differentiated effector memory CD45RA+ cells. All donors qualified as healthy HIV-negative adults and had experienced no recent acute infections or vaccinations. With regard to this clone: Its antigen is unknown.

Sequenced sample: naive CD8+ T cells sorted from blood. The TCR sequence derives from a man between 18 and 29 years old in good health. The rearrangement joins TRBV7-9 to TRBJ2-7; D is perhaps TRBD1 or TRBD2 (7 bases each). CDR3 loop: CASSPQGEGYEQYF. For the CDR3, the DNA is TGTGCCAGCAGCCCGCAGGGGGAGGGCTACGAGCAGTACTTC.